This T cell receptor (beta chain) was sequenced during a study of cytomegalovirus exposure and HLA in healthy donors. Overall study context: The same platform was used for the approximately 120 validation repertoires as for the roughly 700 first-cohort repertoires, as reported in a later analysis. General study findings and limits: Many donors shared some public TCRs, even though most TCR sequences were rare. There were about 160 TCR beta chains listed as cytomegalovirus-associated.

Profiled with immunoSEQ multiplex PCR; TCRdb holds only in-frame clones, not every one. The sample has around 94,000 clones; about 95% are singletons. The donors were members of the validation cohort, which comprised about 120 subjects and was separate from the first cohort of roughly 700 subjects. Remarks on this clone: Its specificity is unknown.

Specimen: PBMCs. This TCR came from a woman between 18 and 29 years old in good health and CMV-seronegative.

CDR3 coding DNA: TGTGCCAGTCAGGGGCGAGGCAATCAGCCCCAGCATTTT. Translating gives CASQGRGNQPQHF. The rearrangement links TRBV19 to TRBJ1-5, with a weak D call TRBD1 (6 bases). V was clipped by 8 bases and J by 2 bases, with 10 bases between them. The germline CDR1 and CDR2 sequences are LNHDA and SQIVND (reference sequence). This CDR3 has 13 amino acids.